Listed below are T cell receptor beta chains from one sample, sequenced in a study of control samples from healthy donors and cancer patients. Data came from immunoSEQ multiplex PCR; TCRdb stores just in-frame clones and leaves some out. The profile shows around 120,000 clones, approximately 90% of them singletons. Sequencing was performed on blood. The receptors derive from a man in his forties in good health. Each CDR3 is given with its conserved first and last residue. The D gene is left open where the match is weak. Expanded clones get a size class; other rows say once, few or many, or leave the size out.

>NA|TRBV27|TRBD1|TRBJ1-4
CASSSLHSQGILEKLFF
TGTGCCAGCAGTTCTCTACACTCACAGGGGATCCTAGAAAAACTGTTTTTT
>NA|TRBV12-3/TRBV12-4|NA|TRBJ1-5
CASSLAGPRRF
TGTGCCAGCAGTTTAGCCGGGCCGCGCCGTTTT
>NA|TRBV5-1|NA|TRBJ1-1
CASTSSGTLNTEAFF
TGCGCCAGCACGTCATCCGGGACGCTTAACACTGAAGCTTTCTTT
>NA|TRBV5-6|NA|TRBJ2-3
CASRSYAPDTQYF
TGTGCCAGCAGATCATATGCGCCAGATACGCAGTATTTT
>once|TRBV9|NA|TRBJ2-7
CASSATGEAISYEQYF
TGTGCCAGCAGCGCCACAGGAGAAGCGATCTCCTACGAGCAGTACTTC
>NA|TRBV6-5|TRBD2|TRBJ2-7
CASSPLAGGTNEQYF
TGTGCCAGCAGCCCACTAGCGGGGGGGACCAACGAGCAGTACTTC
>NA|TRBV19|NA|TRBJ2-2
CASTEHSGFGTGELFF
TGTGCCAGTACCGAACATTCAGGGTTCGGCACCGGGGAGCTGTTTTTT
>NA|TRBV18|TRBD1|TRBJ1-4
CASSQQGLNEKLFF
TGTGCCAGCTCACAACAGGGGCTCAATGAAAAACTGTTTTTT
>NA|TRBV19|TRBD2|TRBJ2-5
CASSIAGGLKTQYF
TGTGCCAGTAGTATAGCGGGGGGGCTGAAGACCCAGTACTTC
>NA|TRBV29-1|TRBD2|TRBJ2-1
CSVEVRRLAGGRVTDEQFF
TGCAGCGTTGAAGTTAGGCGGCTAGCGGGGGGGCGAGTGACGGATGAGCAGTTCTTC
>few|TRBV7-8|NA|TRBJ2-7
CASSPHSYEQYF
TGTGCCAGCAGCCCGCACTCCTACGAGCAGTACTTC
>NA|TRBV6-6|NA|TRBJ1-3
CASSWAGSGNTIYF
TGTGCCAGCAGTTGGGCAGGCTCTGGAAACACCATATATTTT
>NA|TRBV2|NA|TRBJ2-3
CASSPIPDTQYF
TGTGCCAGCAGTCCCATCCCAGATACGCAGTATTTT
>NA|TRBV11-2|TRBD1|TRBJ2-7
CASSPPWARGHGEQYF
TGTGCCAGCAGCCCTCCTTGGGCCAGGGGGCATGGGGAGCAGTACTTC
>NA|TRBV24-1|TRBD1|TRBJ2-2
CATSEYDRGRTGELFF
TGTGCCACCAGTGAGTACGACAGGGGGCGGACCGGGGAGCTGTTTTTT
>NA|TRBV21-1|NA|TRBJ2-5
CAGSKERGFEETQYF
TGTGCCGGCAGCAAAGAAAGGGGATTCGAAGAGACCCAGTACTTC
>NA|TRBV4-1|TRBD1|TRBJ2-1
CASSPYRDRVYNEQFF
TGCGCCAGCAGCCCGTACCGGGACAGGGTTTACAATGAGCAGTTCTTC
>NA|TRBV6-5|NA|TRBJ2-3
CASRGEGDTQYF
TGTGCCAGCAGAGGGGAAGGGGATACGCAGTATTTT
>few|TRBV11-3|NA|TRBJ1-2
CASSLAGLDGYTF
TGTGCCAGCAGCTTAGCAGGGCTCGACGGCTACACCTTC
>NA|TRBV3-1/TRBV3-2|TRBD2|TRBJ2-5
CASSQVGMVTSGESYQETQYF
TGTGCCAGCAGCCAAGTTGGTATGGTGACTAGCGGGGAGTCATACCAAGAGACCCAGTACTTC
>NA|TRBV5-1|TRBD2|TRBJ2-3
CASSLIPSGEDTQYF
TGCGCCAGCAGCTTGATCCCTAGCGGGGAGGATACGCAGTATTTT
>NA|TRBV4-1|TRBD2|TRBJ2-2
CASSQGASGGPNTGELFF
TGCGCCAGCAGCCAAGGGGCTAGCGGGGGACCGAACACCGGGGAGCTGTTTTTT
>NA|TRBV10-3|NA|TRBJ1-1
CAISPRDTRPGTEAFF
TGTGCCATCAGTCCTAGAGACACGAGGCCGGGGACTGAAGCTTTCTTT
>NA|TRBV10-3|NA|TRBJ1-1
CAISGGLANTEAFF
TGTGCCATCAGTGGGGGGCTGGCGAACACTGAAGCTTTCTTT
>NA|TRBV4-3|NA|TRBJ2-3
CASSQDPGWGGTQYF
TGCGCCAGCAGCCAAGATCCGGGGTGGGGTGGGACGCAGTATTTT
>NA|TRBV19|NA|TRBJ2-3
CASRSGTGTDTQYF
TGTGCCAGTAGATCCGGGACTGGCACAGATACGCAGTATTTT
>NA|TRBV9|NA|TRBJ1-5
CASSPGPNNGNQPQHF
TGTGCCAGCAGCCCTGGGCCGAACAACGGCAATCAGCCCCAGCATTTT
>NA|TRBV27|TRBD2|TRBJ2-3
CASSFLAGGADTQYF
TGTGCCAGCAGTTTCCTAGCGGGGGGGGCAGATACGCAGTATTTT
>NA|TRBV19|NA|TRBJ1-2
CASSIETSYGYTF
TGTGCCAGTAGTATAGAGACCAGCTATGGCTACACCTTC
>NA|TRBV2|NA|TRBJ1-2
CASSIQQEAGYTF
TGTGCCAGCAGTATCCAACAGGAGGCGGGCTACACCTTC
>NA|TRBV7-5|NA|TRBJ1-5
CARSSPGQGDISNQPQHF
TGTGCCAGAAGCTCACCGGGACAGGGAGACATCAGCAATCAGCCCCAGCATTTT
>NA|TRBV11-3|TRBD1|TRBJ1-2
CASSSRDRGLNGYGYTF
TGTGCCAGCAGCTCCCGGGACAGGGGGCTTAATGGCTATGGCTACACCTTC
>NA|TRBV29-1|TRBD1|TRBJ2-5
CSHHQGQQETQYF
TGCAGCCACCACCAGGGACAGCAAGAGACCCAGTACTTC
>NA|TRBV30|TRBD1|TRBJ1-4
CAWGKGQGATNEKLFF
TGTGCCTGGGGAAAAGGACAGGGAGCAACTAATGAAAAACTGTTTTTT
>NA|TRBV24-1|NA|TRBJ1-2
CATSGSTDNYGYTF
TGTGCCACCAGTGGCTCGACGGATAACTATGGCTACACCTTC
>NA|TRBV6-6|TRBD1|TRBJ1-2
CASSYSGTGVYGYTF
TGTGCCAGCAGTTACTCCGGGACAGGGGTCTATGGCTACACCTTC
>once|TRBV29-1|NA|TRBJ1-2
CSVDLYSFYGYTF
TGCAGCGTTGACCTCTACTCCTTCTATGGCTACACCTTC
>NA|TRBV6-4|NA|TRBJ1-1
CASSHSTTGTEAFF
TGTGCCAGCAGTCATTCGACTACGGGGACTGAAGCTTTCTTT
>NA|TRBV11-2|TRBD1|TRBJ2-7
CASSLTDRRFYEQYF
TGTGCCAGCAGCCTTACGGACAGGCGATTCTACGAGCAGTACTTC
>NA|TRBV27|NA|TRBJ1-5
CASSLAGLNQPQHF
TGTGCCAGCAGTTTGGCGGGCCTCAATCAGCCCCAGCATTTT
>NA|TRBV18|NA|TRBJ1-1
CASSAIRGTEAFF
TGTGCCAGCTCCGCGATAAGGGGTACTGAAGCTTTCTTT
>NA|TRBV4-3|NA|TRBJ2-7
CASSQDGDLAGGEQYF
TGCGCCAGCAGCCAAGACGGGGACCTAGCAGGAGGGGAGCAGTACTTC
>NA|TRBV19|NA|TRBJ2-3
CASSFRQSTDTQYF
TGTGCCAGTAGTTTTAGACAGAGCACAGATACGCAGTATTTT
>NA|TRBV24-1|NA|TRBJ1-5
CATSEPGRPSNQPQHF
TGTGCCACCAGTGAGCCGGGACGGCCTAGCAATCAGCCCCAGCATTTT
>NA|TRBV14|NA|TRBJ2-1
CASSQGVSRSTYNEQFF
TGTGCCAGCAGCCAAGGGGTTAGCCGGAGCACCTACAATGAGCAGTTCTTC
>NA|TRBV30|TRBD1|TRBJ1-2
CAWHRDRVLANYGYTF
TGTGCCTGGCACCGGGACAGGGTTTTAGCTAACTATGGCTACACCTTC
>NA|TRBV29-1|NA|TRBJ1-1
CSVVDRYAFF
TGCAGCGTTGTTGATAGGTACGCTTTCTTT
>NA|TRBV3-1/TRBV3-2|NA|TRBJ2-4
CASSLGLVAKNIQYF
TGTGCCAGCAGCCTGGGACTTGTAGCCAAAAACATTCAGTACTTC
>NA|TRBV5-1|TRBD1|TRBJ2-2
CATELGDRNTGELFF
TGCGCCACCGAGCTGGGGGACAGAAACACCGGGGAGCTGTTTTTT
>NA|TRBV11-3|TRBD2|TRBJ2-3
CASSFRGGVLIPDTQYF
TGTGCCAGCAGCTTCCGGGGGGGCGTACTTATCCCAGATACGCAGTATTTT
>NA|TRBV7-3|NA|TRBJ2-2
CASSLSSMRDGELFF
TGTGCCAGCAGCTTATCTTCTATGCGGGACGGGGAGCTGTTTTTT
>NA|TRBV21-1|NA|TRBJ2-7
CASSLRAPIRDIPHTYEQYF
TGTGCCAGCAGCCTTCGCGCACCAATCCGGGACATACCCCACACCTACGAGCAGTACTTC
>NA|TRBV19|NA|TRBJ2-5
CASSSTQETQYF
TGTGCCAGTAGTAGCACTCAAGAGACCCAGTACTTC
>NA|TRBV14|TRBD1|TRBJ1-2
CASSQETQGVGYTF
TGTGCCAGCAGCCAAGAGACACAGGGGGTTGGCTACACCTTC